This is a list of T cell receptor beta chains from one sample in a study of cytomegalovirus exposure and HLA in healthy donors. Sequencing was performed with immunoSEQ multiplex PCR; in TCRdb, only in-frame clones are kept and a portion is missing. This table has more than 150,000 clones, approximately 81% appearing once. Sequenced material: PBMCs. Receptor source: a woman in her 30s in good health and CMV-seronegative. Each CDR3 is given with its conserved first and last residue. The order of the fields is CDR3 length, V gene, CDR3 protein.

CDR3 length: 14
V gene: TRBV7-2
CDR3 protein: CASSLLGRANEQFF

CDR3 length: 17
V gene: TRBV7-6
CDR3 protein: CASSLEGVAEKGNEQFF

CDR3 length: 16
V gene: TRBV18
CDR3 protein: CASSPRTVQSDYGYTF

CDR3 length: 14
V gene: TRBV30
CDR3 protein: CAWSHDRGLYGYTF

CDR3 length: 16
V gene: TRBV18
CDR3 protein: CASSPPRLARTDTQYF

CDR3 length: 13
V gene: TRBV11-2
CDR3 protein: CASSFATAYEQYF

CDR3 length: 18
V gene: TRBV27
CDR3 protein: CASSHQGAAHLGHYGYTF

CDR3 length: 15
V gene: TRBV10-3
CDR3 protein: CAIGTSGGNQETQYF

CDR3 length: 14
V gene: TRBV7-9
CDR3 protein: CASSFGGDDYEQYF

CDR3 length: 13
V gene: TRBV6-5
CDR3 protein: CASSYVNTDTQYF

CDR3 length: 15
V gene: TRBV5-6
CDR3 protein: CASSVTGTGNTEAFF

CDR3 length: 14
V gene: TRBV27
CDR3 protein: CASSLRGKGYGYTF

CDR3 length: 15
V gene: TRBV5-4
CDR3 protein: CASSPPSGAHNEQFF

CDR3 length: 21
V gene: TRBV28
CDR3 protein: CASSLYFSARAPRKSTGELFF

CDR3 length: 15
V gene: TRBV9
CDR3 protein: CASSVAAGSGNTIYF

CDR3 length: 15
V gene: TRBV7-2
CDR3 protein: CASSLAGQQNQPQHF

CDR3 length: 13
V gene: TRBV5-1
CDR3 protein: CASSPSYLNEQFF

CDR3 length: 15
V gene: TRBV4-1
CDR3 protein: CASSLWGGDSYGYTF

CDR3 length: 17
V gene: TRBV9
CDR3 protein: CASSLHQSASSYNEQFF

CDR3 length: 18
V gene: TRBV19
CDR3 protein: CASSLQRLDRVHNQPQHF

CDR3 length: 15
V gene: TRBV7-9
CDR3 protein: CASSPTGGSKNIQYF

CDR3 length: 15
V gene: TRBV28
CDR3 protein: CASSRDRILNYGYTF